The table lists the clone carrying this T cell receptor (beta chain) with a few counts. The sample originates from a study of read filtering for tumor transcriptome and immune sequencing. From about 0.4 ug of RNA, a library with molecular barcoded alpha/delta and beta/gamma adaptors was made. In TCRdb, the reads were re-called with MiXCR into one record per CDR3 protein. The table has about 130,000 distinct CDR3 sequences, 13% seen once; the top ten hold roughly 7.6%. Sequenced input: a population of CD138-negative cells sorted from bone marrow. This clonotype was obtained from a donor aged 40 or older with multiple myeloma.

The CDR3 DNA follows: TGTGCCACCAGCAGAGACAGGGGGCATTCTGAAGCTTTCTTT. Translating it yields CATSRDRGHSEAFF. This sequence joins TRBV15 and TRBJ1-1; TRBD1 matches at 8 bases. The CDR3 is made up of 14 amino acids. J lost 6 bases, V lost 0 bases, and 3 bases had no gene match. Germline V gives CDR1 LNHNV, CDR2 YYDKDF (reference sequence).